The sequence of this T cell receptor beta chain was determined in a study of response to subunit inactivated influenza vaccine. The ends were cut back, 5 bases at V and 9 bases at J, with 14 bases in the middle. This CDR3 has 12 residues. Per germline, CDR1 SEHNR and CDR2 FQNEAQ (reference sequence). Using its own MiXCR run on the RT-PCR reads, TCRdb lists one record per CDR3 protein. The sample holds roughly 540,000 distinct CDR3 sequences; approximately 24% are singletons and the top ten take about 3%. These data were also reused for a study on T cells expressing NK-cell markers. This second study notes: A 5'RACE template switching approach incorporating UMIs was used to make TCR beta cDNA. Sorting in several experiments was restricted by an anti-gamma-delta TCR antibody to alpha-beta TCR T cells. Dominant NKG2C+ clonotype frequencies of about 1.0-7.0% of CD8+ T cells were measured in about 6 donors.

This rearrangement joins TRBV7-9 to TRBJ2-7; D is perhaps TRBD1 or TRBD2 (5 bases each). The sequence was collected from a man aged 45-65 years who received an inactivated influenza vaccine. Sequences were derived from CD4+ T cells sorted from PBMCs, sampled approximately 12 days after vaccination. The CDR3 reads CASSEEGTGQYF. For the CDR3, the DNA is TGTGCCAGCAGCGAAGAGGGGACGGGGCAGTACTTC.